This T cell receptor beta chain stems from a study of early T cells in non-severe SARS-CoV-2 infection. Looking at the study overall: Sequencing targeted bulk RNA from unsorted whole blood, leaving chains unpaired.

This clonotype turned up a few times. Its antigen is not known. Individual cDNA molecules carried attached unique molecular identifiers. One entry per CDR3 protein, called by TCRdb with MiXCR from the 5' RACE reads. The data show 25,000 to 30,000 distinct CDR3 sequences, under 6% seen once. CDR1 is SGHNT, CDR2 YYREEE, per germline (reference sequence). The CDR3 runs to 15 residues. Trimming removed 1 base at V and 0 bases at J, with 10 bases between. Study-level results: Clonotype matching in VDJdb favored anti-spike CD8 responses and did not capture private and CD4 specificities.

V usage is TRBV5-4 and J usage is TRBJ1-1; no definite D call. The clonotype was recovered from an adult who was a healthcare worker with PCR-confirmed SARS-CoV-2 infection or an uninfected control (not recorded which). Material for sequencing was whole blood. CDR3 nucleotides: TGTGCCAGCAGCTTGCGTCAGGCGATGAACACTGAAGCTTTCTTT. Its protein is CASSLRQAMNTEAFF. Variable domain in full (rest from reference TRBV5-4 and TRBJ1-1): ETGVTQSPTHLIKTRGQQVTLRCSSQSGHNTVSWYQQALGQGPQFIFQYYREEENGRGNFPPRFSGLQFPNYSSELNVNALELDDSALYLCASSLRQAMNTEAFFGQGTRLTVV.